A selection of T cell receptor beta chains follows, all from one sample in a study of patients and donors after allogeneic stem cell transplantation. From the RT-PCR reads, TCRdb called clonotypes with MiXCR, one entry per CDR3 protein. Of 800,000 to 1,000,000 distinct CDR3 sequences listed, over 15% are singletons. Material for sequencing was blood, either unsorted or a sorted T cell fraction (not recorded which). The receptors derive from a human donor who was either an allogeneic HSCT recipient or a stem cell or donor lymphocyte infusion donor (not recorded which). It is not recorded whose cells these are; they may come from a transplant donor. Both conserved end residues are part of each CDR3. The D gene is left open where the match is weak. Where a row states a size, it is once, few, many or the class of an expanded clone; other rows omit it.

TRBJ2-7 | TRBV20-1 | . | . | TGCAGTGCTAGAGCGGGCCGTGACGAGCAGTACTTC | CSARAGRDEQYF
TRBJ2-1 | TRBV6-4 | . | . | TGTGCCAGCATTTGCCGGGGCACCTCCTACAATGAGCAGTTCTTC | CASICRGTSYNEQFF
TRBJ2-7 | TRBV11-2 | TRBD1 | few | TGTGCCAGCAGCTTAGGCGGGACAGGGCTTTACGAGCAGTACTTC | CASSLGGTGLYEQYF
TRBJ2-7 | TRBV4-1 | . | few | TGCGCCAGCAGCCACCAATACAGGGAGGGCGAGCAGTACTTC | CASSHQYREGEQYF
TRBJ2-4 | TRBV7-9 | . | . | TGTGCCAGCAGCCGTACAGGTGTCGACAAAAACATTCAGTACTTC | CASSRTGVDKNIQYF
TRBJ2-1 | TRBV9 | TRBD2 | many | TGTGCCAGCAGCGTAGCCCCTCACGGACTAGCTGGTTCCTACAATGAGCAGTTCTTC | CASSVAPHGLAGSYNEQFF
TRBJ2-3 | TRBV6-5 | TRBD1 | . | TGTGCCAGCAGTTATTTAGGGACAGGGGGTCCAGATACGCAGTATTTT | CASSYLGTGGPDTQYF
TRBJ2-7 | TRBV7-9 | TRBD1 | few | TGTGCCAGCAGCTCCCCCAACAGGGGTTGGCCCCACGAGCAGTACTTC | CASSSPNRGWPHEQYF
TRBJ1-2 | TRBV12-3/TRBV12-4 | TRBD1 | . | TGTGCCAGCAGAAATACAGGGGTTACGGGAACTTATGGCTACACCTTC | CASRNTGVTGTYGYTF
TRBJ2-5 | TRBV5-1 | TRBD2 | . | TGCGCCAGCAGCATTCCAAGCGGGGCCATCCCAGAGACCCAGTACTTC | CASSIPSGAIPETQYF
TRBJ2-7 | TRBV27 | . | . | TGTGCCAGCAGTTTGGCCGGGGGAAAACGCGAGCAGTACTTC | CASSLAGGKREQYF
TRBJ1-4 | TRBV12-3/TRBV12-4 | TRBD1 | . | TGTGCCAGCAGTTTCAGGACAGGGCTTGAAAAACTGTTTTTT | CASSFRTGLEKLFF
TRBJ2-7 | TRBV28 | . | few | TGTGCCAGCCGTCCGGATACCTACGAGCAGTACTTC | CASRPDTYEQYF
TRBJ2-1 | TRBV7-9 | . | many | TGTGCCAGCAGCTTAGGAAGTGGGAGCTCCTACAATGAGCAGTTCTTC | CASSLGSGSSYNEQFF
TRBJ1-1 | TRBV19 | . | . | TGTGCCAGTAGTAAGGGACGGTGGAACACTGAAGCTTTCTTT | CASSKGRWNTEAFF
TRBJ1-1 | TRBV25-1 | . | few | TGTGCCAGCACTCGGGGAGGGGGGAACACTGAAGCTTTCTTT | CASTRGGGNTEAFF
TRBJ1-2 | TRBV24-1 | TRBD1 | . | TGTGCCACCAGTGAGCGGACAGGGGCCTATGGCTACACCTTC | CATSERTGAYGYTF
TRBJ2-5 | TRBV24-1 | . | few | TGTGCCACCAGTGATCAGAGACAGGTCCAAGAGACCCAGTACTTC | CATSDQRQVQETQYF
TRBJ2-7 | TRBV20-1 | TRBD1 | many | TGCAGTGCTTGGGACAGCTCCTACGAGCAGTACTTC | CSAWDSSYEQYF
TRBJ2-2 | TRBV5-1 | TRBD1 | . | TGCGCCAGCAGCTCAGGGGGCTTGAGCACCGGGGAGCTGTTTTTT | CASSSGGLSTGELFF
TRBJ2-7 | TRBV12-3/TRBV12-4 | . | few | TGTGCCAGCAGTTTAGTGAGACCGAGCTCCTACGAGCAGTACTTC | CASSLVRPSSYEQYF
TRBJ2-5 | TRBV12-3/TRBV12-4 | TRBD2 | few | TGTGCCAGCAGTTTAGGTTTACTAGCGGGAGCAGAGACCCAGTACTTC | CASSLGLLAGAETQYF
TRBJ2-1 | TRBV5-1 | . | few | TGCGCCAGCAGCTTACGGGACTCGTGGGCGAGGCAGTTCTTC | CASSLRDSWARQFF
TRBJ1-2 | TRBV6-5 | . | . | TGTGCCAGCAGTTACAGGGGCCGAGGATATGGCTACACCTTC | CASSYRGRGYGYTF
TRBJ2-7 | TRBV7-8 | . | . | TGTGCCAGCAGCTTGGATGGGCCCCAAAGCTCCTACGAGCAGTACTTC | CASSLDGPQSSYEQYF
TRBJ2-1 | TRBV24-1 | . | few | TGTGCCACCAGTGACCCCCAGTTACGCAATGAGCAGTTCTTC | CATSDPQLRNEQFF
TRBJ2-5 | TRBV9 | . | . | TGTGCCAGCAGCGTAGGGGGGGCTGGAGAGACCCAGTACTTC | CASSVGGAGETQYF